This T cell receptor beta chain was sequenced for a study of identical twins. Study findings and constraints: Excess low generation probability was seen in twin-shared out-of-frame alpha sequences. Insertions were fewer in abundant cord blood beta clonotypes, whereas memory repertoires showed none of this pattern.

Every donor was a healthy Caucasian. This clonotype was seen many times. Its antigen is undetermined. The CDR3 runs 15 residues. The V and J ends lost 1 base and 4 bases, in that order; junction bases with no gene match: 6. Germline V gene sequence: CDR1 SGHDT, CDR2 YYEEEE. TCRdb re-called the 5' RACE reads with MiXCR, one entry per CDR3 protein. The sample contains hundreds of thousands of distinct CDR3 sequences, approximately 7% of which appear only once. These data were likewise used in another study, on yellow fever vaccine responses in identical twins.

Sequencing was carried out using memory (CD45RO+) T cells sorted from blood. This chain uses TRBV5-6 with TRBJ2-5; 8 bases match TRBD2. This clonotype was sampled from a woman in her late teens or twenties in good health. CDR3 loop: CASSLIGAGGETQYF. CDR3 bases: TGTGCCAGCAGCTTGATTGGGGCGGGAGGAGAGACCCAGTACTTC.